The clone carrying this T cell receptor beta chain was seen a few times. The antigen is undetermined. This sample stems from a study of cytomegalovirus exposure and HLA in healthy donors. Primers included in the PCR were 60 Vbeta and 13 Jbeta primers. The protocol was immunoSEQ multiplex PCR, while the TCRdb copy is restricted to in-frame clones and leaves out a portion. The profile covers 95,000 to 130,000 clones, with under 90% appearing a single time and 3% to 5% taken by the ten largest. Findings of the study overall: Sequences of the TCR beta chain were said to predict the HLA-A and HLA-B alleles of most subjects accurately. A later analysis revealed that TCR association rates differed between HLA loci, peaking at DRB1 and bottoming out at HLA-C.

The V end lost 5 bases, the J end lost 6 bases, and 13 bases lay between the germline ends. Germline V gives CDR1 SEHNR, CDR2 FQNEAQ (reference sequence). This CDR3 spans 14 amino acids. Each of the donors was a healthy bone marrow donor. The chain joins TRBV7-9 to TRBJ1-4; D is unresolved. This clonotype was sampled from a woman in her thirties in good health and CMV-seronegative. Sequences were obtained from PBMCs. CDR3 protein: CASSPNTGDEKLFF. DNA of the CDR3: TGTGCCAGCAGCCCAAACACCGGGGATGAAAAACTGTTTTTT.